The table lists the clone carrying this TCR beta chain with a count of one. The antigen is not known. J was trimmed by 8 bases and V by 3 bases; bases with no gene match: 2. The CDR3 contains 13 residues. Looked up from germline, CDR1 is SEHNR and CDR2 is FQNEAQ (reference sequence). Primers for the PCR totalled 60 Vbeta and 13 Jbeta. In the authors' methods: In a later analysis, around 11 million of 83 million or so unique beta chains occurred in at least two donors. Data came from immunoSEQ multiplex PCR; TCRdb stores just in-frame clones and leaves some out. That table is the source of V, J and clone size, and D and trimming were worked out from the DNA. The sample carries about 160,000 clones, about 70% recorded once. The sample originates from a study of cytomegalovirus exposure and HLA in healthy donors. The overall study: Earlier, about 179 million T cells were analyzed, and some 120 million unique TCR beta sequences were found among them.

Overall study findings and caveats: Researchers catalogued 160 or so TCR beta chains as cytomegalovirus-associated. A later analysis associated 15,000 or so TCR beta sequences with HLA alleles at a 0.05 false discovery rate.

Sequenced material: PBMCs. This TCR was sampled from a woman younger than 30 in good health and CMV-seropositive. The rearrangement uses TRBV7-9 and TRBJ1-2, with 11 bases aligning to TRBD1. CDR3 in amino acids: CASSLDRGLGYTF. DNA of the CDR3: TGTGCCAGCAGCTTGGACAGGGGGCTCGGCTACACCTTC.